Following are 20 T cell receptor beta chains from one sample sequenced in a study of control samples from healthy donors and cancer patients. Generated by immunoSEQ multiplex PCR, the TCRdb table keeps only in-frame clones and is missing some. Of some 130,000 clones listed, 80% to 95% are singletons. Source material: blood. These receptors were obtained from a man younger than 45 in good health.

This clone came up a few times. The chain joins TRBV9 to TRBJ1-6; D perhaps matches TRBD1 (6 bases). Trimming took 4 bases from V and 10 from J, leaving 15 bases between them. This CDR3 is 14 amino acids long. CDR1 and CDR2 (germline): SGDLS, YYNGEE. The CDR3 reads CASSTQGSQSPLHF. Here the CDR3 DNA reads TGTGCCAGCAGCACCCAGGGGAGCCAATCACCCCTCCACTTT.

This clone was detected once. The same CDR3 arises from other DNA sequences in this sample as well. The genes are TRBV28 and TRBJ1-6; D is unclear. The germline V and J ends were trimmed by 2 bases and 7 bases, with 6 bases remaining between them. CDR1 and CDR2 (germline): MDHEN, SYDVKM. The CDR3 sequence is 13 residues long. The CDR3 is CASSLGGNSPLHF. In DNA form, the CDR3 reads TGTGCCAGCAGTTTAGGAGGGAATTCACCCCTCCACTTT.

The rearrangement joins TRBV7-9 to TRBJ2-3, with TRBD1 identical over 7 bases. With 5 bases clipped from V and 0 bases from J, the junction kept 14 bases outside the gene matches. The CDR3 loop spans 18 amino acids. From germline, CDR1 is SEHNR and CDR2 FQNEAQ (reference sequence). Here the CDR3 reads CASSPRDRSKSSTDTQYF. CDR3 in DNA: TGTGCCAGCAGCCCCCGGGACAGAAGTAAATCTAGCACAGATACGCAGTATTTT.

The gene calls are TRBV28 and TRBJ1-2; D unresolved. The CDR3 sequence is 16 residues long. V was clipped by 2 bases and J by 6 bases, with 19 bases between them. Germline loops: CDR1 MDHEN, CDR2 SYDVKM. The CDR3 sequence is CASSLLRAGWRDGYTF. DNA of the CDR3: TGTGCCAGCAGTTTACTTCGCGCAGGATGGAGGGATGGCTACACCTTC.

CDR3 sequence: CASSPFGAVNTGELFF. The CDR3 region has the DNA TGTGCCAGCTCACCCTTTGGGGCGGTGAACACCGGGGAGCTGTTTTTT. The rearrangement uses TRBV18 and TRBJ2-2; D perhaps matches TRBD1 (5 bases). Trimming shortened V by 3 bases and J by 1 base, and 12 bases separated the two germline ends. The germline V gene encodes CDR1 KGHSH and CDR2 LQKENI. The CDR3 spans 16 residues.

This clone has a single count. The DNA for the CDR3 is TGTGCCAGCAGCCACGGGGTCCCCTACGAGCAGTACTTC. This sequence encodes CASSHGVPYEQYF. The rearrangement joins TRBV28 to TRBJ2-7, with D perhaps matching TRBD2 (5 bases). The CDR3 extends over 13 amino acids. Germline V lookup: CDR1 MDHEN, CDR2 SYDVKM. With 6 bases removed from V and 2 bases from J, the gap between germline ends came to 11 bases.

CDR3 sequence reads: CASSFPGSITDTQYF. CDR3 DNA: TGTGCCAGCAGCTTCCCGGGATCCATCACAGATACGCAGTATTTT. The chain recombines TRBV2 with TRBJ2-3, with a tentative D call TRBD2 (5 bases). CDR3 size: 15 residues. CDR1 is SNHLY and CDR2 is FYNNEI in the germline V gene. Trimming removed 6 bases at V and 2 bases at J, with 15 bases between.

The chain recombines TRBV5-6 with TRBJ2-3; 11 positions agree with TRBD1. This CDR3 has 17 amino acids. V lost 5 bases and J lost 6; bases outside the gene matches: 14. Germline V gene data show CDR1 as SGHDT and CDR2 as YYEEEE. CDR3 DNA: TGTGCCAGCAGTTCTCGGACAGGGGGCGTCCGTAGGGATACGCAGTATTTT. Translation: CASSSRTGGVRRDTQYF.

The V gene is TRBV5-4, the J gene TRBJ2-3; D gene uncertain. This CDR3 has 14 amino acids. V was shortened by 0 bases and J by 0 bases, with 5 bases between the two germline ends. The germline V gene has CDR1 SGHNT and CDR2 YYREEE (reference sequence). CDR3 residues: CASSLVQSTDTQYF. The CDR3 nucleotides read TGTGCCAGCAGCTTGGTACAGAGCACAGATACGCAGTATTTT.

The chain uses TRBV7-9 and TRBJ2-1; TRBD2 matches at 11 bases. The CDR3 extends over 15 amino acids. V was pared by 5 bases and J by 7 bases, with 7 bases of the junction left unmatched. Germline-derived CDR1 and CDR2 are SEHNR and FQNEAQ (reference sequence). The CDR3 loop is CASSETSGAWNEQFF. The CDR3, as DNA: TGTGCCAGCAGCGAGACTAGCGGGGCCTGGAATGAGCAGTTCTTC.

V usage is TRBV30 and J usage is TRBJ1-5; D remains ambiguous. V shed 0 bases and J shed 9 bases, with 12 bases lying between them. CDR1 and CDR2 from the germline V gene are GTSNPN and SVGIG (reference sequence). This CDR3 spans 13 amino acids. The chain's CDR3 is CAWSVLRLTPQHF. CDR3 bases: TGTGCCTGGAGTGTACTCCGTCTAACGCCCCAGCATTTT.

This chain uses TRBV9 with TRBJ2-2; D unclear. The CDR3 spans 18 residues. Germline CDR1 SGDLS, CDR2 YYNGEE. V dropped 3 bases and J dropped 1 base, with 19 bases sitting between them. CDR3 in amino acids: CASSGPLWGRENTGELFF. CDR3 coding DNA: TGTGCCAGCAGCGGCCCCCTCTGGGGAAGGGAGAACACCGGGGAGCTGTTTTTT.

This sequence joins TRBV6-5 and TRBJ2-1, with D possibly being TRBD2 (6 bases). CDR1 MNHEY and CDR2 SVGAGI come from the germline V gene. The CDR3 sequence is 14 residues long. V was trimmed by 6 bases and J by 0 bases, leaving 9 bases between them. CDR3 region: CASRDGSSYNEQFF. The CDR3 DNA reads as TGTGCCAGCAGGGACGGGAGCTCCTACAATGAGCAGTTCTTC.

This chain connects TRBV7-2 to TRBJ2-3, with D unclear. The germline V gene encodes CDR1 SGHTA and CDR2 FQGNSA. CDR3 length: 12 residues. Trimming pared 8 bases from V and 6 bases from J, leaving 12 bases between. The chain's CDR3 is CASSAQRDTQYF. The CDR3 DNA is TGTGCCAGCTCCGCCCAGCGCGATACGCAGTATTTT.

The chain combines TRBV2 with TRBJ1-5; no firm D call. Trimming cost V 3 bases and J 0 bases, with 6 bases left between them. The CDR3 length is 14 residues. CDR1 is SNHLY and CDR2 is FYNNEI in the germline V gene. Written as DNA, the CDR3 is TGTGCCAGCAGTGACAGATATAGCAATCAGCCCCAGCATTTT. It yields the protein CASSDRYSNQPQHF.

The J gene is TRBJ1-4, the V gene TRBV7-6; no clear D. Germline loops: CDR1 SGHVS, CDR2 FNYEAQ. V lost 5 bases and J lost 0, with 7 bases in between. The CDR3 spans 14 residues. CDR3 sequence reads: CASSQRSTNEKLFF. CDR3 DNA: TGTGCCAGCAGCCAGCGGTCAACTAATGAAAAACTGTTTTTT.

V usage is TRBV19 and J usage is TRBJ1-1; D remains unclear. Germline assignment: CDR1 LNHDA and CDR2 SQIVND (reference sequence). CDR3 length equals 14 residues. V lost 1 base and J lost 5, with 11 bases in between. The CDR3 DNA follows: TGTGCCAGTAGTATAGGTGGAGGGTTTACTGAAGCTTTCTTT. It codes for CASSIGGGFTEAFF.

V is TRBV5-1 and J is TRBJ1-2, with a tentative D call TRBD1 (5 bases). Trimming stripped 0 bases from V and 6 bases from J, with 9 bases between. This CDR3 comprises 13 residues. Germline lookup yields CDR1 SGHRS and CDR2 YFSETQ. The CDR3 DNA sequence: TGCGCCAGCAGCTTGGAGGCAGGGCATGGCTACACCTTC. Its translation: CASSLEAGHGYTF. Combining the CDR3 with reference TRBV5-1 and TRBJ1-2 gives the whole variable domain KAGVTQTPRYLIKTRGQQVTLSCSPISGHRSVSWYQQTPGQGLQFLFEYFSETQRNKGNFPGRFSGRQFSNSRSEMNVSTLELGDSALYLCASSLEAGHGYTFGSGTRLTVV.

J is TRBJ2-2 and V is TRBV5-1; 9 bases fit TRBD2. There are 15 residues in the CDR3. The junction had 13 bases not matched to a gene; V was cut back by 7 bases and J by 9 bases. CDR1 and CDR2 (germline): SGHRS, YFSETQ. The CDR3 nucleotides read TGCGCCAGCGCTTCGTCTAGCGGGACCCACCGGGAGCTGTTTTTT. This gives the protein CASASSSGTHRELFF.

The chain combines TRBV30 with TRBJ2-5, with TRBD1 matching 7 bases. This CDR3 comprises 17 residues. J gave up 1 base and V 3 bases, and 14 bases lay outside the gene matches. From germline, CDR1 is GTSNPN and CDR2 SVGIG (reference sequence). Written as DNA, the CDR3 is TGTGCCTGGAGAGGCGTCTGGGACAGCTTAATCCAAGAGACCCAGTACTTC. It is translated as CAWRGVWDSLIQETQYF.